The entry below describes one T cell receptor (beta chain). The sample originates from a study of T cells in tuberculosis. Study context: T cells were selected with CD1B tetramers loaded with glucose monomycolate.

Findings and limits, study-wide: Some low-affinity tetramer-binding T cells may be absent from this sample.

Repertoires were generated with immunoSEQ multiplex PCR, while TCRdb's copy carries only in-frame clones and drops some. The repertoire holds tens of thousands of clones, about 76% seen once, with around 13% in the top ten. After thawing and overnight rest, PBMC were stained with GMM-loaded CD1B tetramer, viability dye and anti-CD3 for sorting. CD1B tetramers were loaded with Rhodococcus equi-derived C32 glucose monomycolate. Each donor contributed some 100,000 sorted tetramer-negative cells. The V gene lost 2 bases and the J gene lost 5 bases, with 15 bases spanning the gap. The CDR3 loop spans 15 amino acids. Germline V gene sequence: CDR1 LNHDA, CDR2 SQIVND (reference sequence).

The chain employs TRBV19 and TRBJ2-5; D call uncertain. The sequencing input was CD1b-GMM tetramer-negative cells sorted from PBMCs. This receptor was obtained from an adult woman with latent tuberculosis. This CDR3 reads CASSINVLVPETQYF. The CDR3, as DNA: TGTGCCAGTAGTATAAATGTCCTCGTTCCGGAGACCCAGTACTTC.